Reported below is one T cell receptor beta chain. Its matching antigen is unknown. The CDR3 contains 12 residues. Germline loops: CDR1 MNHEY, CDR2 SMNVEV (reference sequence). Trimming stripped 8 bases from V and 5 bases from J, with 10 bases between. cDNA libraries of TCR beta carried unique molecular identifiers. MiXCR was run by TCRdb on the PCR reads, yielding one entry per CDR3 protein. The table records hundreds of thousands of distinct CDR3 sequences, 40% to 55% of them present only once. This entry comes from a study of post-analysis software for immune sequencing data. Study-wide results and limits: There were five or six TRBV segments more frequent in patients than controls, and TRBV5-6, TRBV5-1 and TRBV20-1 were among them.

The specimen was blood. The sequence derives from a girl aged 5-17 years with multiple sclerosis. V gene TRBV27 combines with J gene TRBJ2-1, with a tentative D call TRBD2 (7 bases). CDR3 coding DNA: TGTGCCAGCGGGGGGGCGCACAATGAGCAGTTCTTC. Translating it yields CASGGAHNEQFF.